The T cell receptor beta chain described here comes from a study of blood T cell repertoires in COVID-19 (dated by TCRdb to about 2020). Concerning the study at large: Collaborator samples came from the United States, Italy and Spain and covered acute and convalescent phases of COVID-19. The repertoires were released in a freely available public database intended as a resource for research on the immune response to SARS-CoV-2. Where available, HLA class I and class II types were taken from metadata supplied by the sample provider and were not determined by assay-based typing. The prospective study material was composed of cDNA or gDNA derived from T cells, B-cell-depleted T cells, or PBMCs. A de-identified subject ID, COVID-19 status, age in years and sex were almost always included in the sample metadata. The dataset comprised deeply sampled blood TCRbeta repertoires from subjects exposed to, actively infected with, or recovered from COVID-19. The samples were drawn from two sources: the first 160 participants of the ongoing ImmuneRACE study, and 1,000 to 1,500 subjects contributed by 6 global collaborators.

According to the germline V gene (reference sequence), CDR1 reads LGHDT and CDR2 reads YNNKEL. The cysteine opens and the phenylalanine closes a CDR3 of 15 amino acids. The only DNA kept is the CDR3, 45 bases in frame from the first base. Germline trimming amounts to 1 base on V and 4 bases on J, with 2 as the count of junction bases outside the gene matches. Findings and caveats that apply to the study as a whole: How much clinical and demographic metadata was included differed by source and by participant, and the metadata was provided uncurated.

TCRbeta CDR3 regions were amplified from genomic DNA using the immunoSEQ Assay, a bias-controlled multiplex PCR. From the authors' description of their analysis: Within the assay, amplification of reference gene primers was used to estimate how many nucleated cells each sample contained. Sequence reads were collapsed and filtered to measure the absolute abundance of every unique TCRbeta CDR3 rearrangement. For each sample, productive Simpson clonality was calculated by taking the square root of Simpson's diversity index across productive rearrangements. TCRdb mirrors the immuneACCESS table, restricted to in-frame sequences. Some clones are absent from its copies; in checked studies, under half trace to an unresolved V gene, and the reason for the others is unknown. The V and J calls and the clone size are those of that table, but D and trimming were determined from the DNA. Here the sample has almost 500,000 clones; approximately 86% occur a single time. The ten largest clones capture around 7.9% of the sample.

Turning to this clone: Its antigen is currently not known. No much larger clonotype is one base removed from it; base qualities were not supplied.

In the prospective study, participants were about 18 to 95 years old, resided in approximately 22 geographic areas of the United States, and were enrolled through a virtual design. In the prospective study, participants were assigned to cohorts based on the clinical history participants reported in a screening survey and a study questionnaire. Recovered participants in ImmuneRACE Cohort 3 were defined by two consecutive negative NP/OP PCR tests, clearance by a healthcare professional, or resolution of symptoms. Each participant in the prospective study had whole blood, serum and a nasopharyngeal or oropharyngeal swab collected by mobile phlebotomists. Prospective study participants could optionally give additional blood draws and questionnaires over a 2-month period. Prospective study blood samples were shipped either frozen or at room temperature before DNA extraction.

This sequence originates from a woman aged 55-69 years who had recovered from COVID-19. The rearrangement combines TRBV3-1 (or the pseudogene TRBV3-2) with TRBJ1-5, with 9 bases aligning to TRBD1. Sequencing was performed on PBMCs or T cells enriched from blood (not recorded which). DNA sequence: TGTGCCAGCAGCCAAGGAGGACAGGGGAATCAGCCCCAGCATTTT. It translates to CASSQGGQGNQPQHF.